What follows describes a single T cell receptor (beta chain). Its antigen is still unknown. This CDR3 spans 15 amino acids. V was clipped by 4 bases and J by 0 bases, with 13 bases between them. From germline, CDR1 is LGHDT and CDR2 YNNKEL (reference sequence). The sample comes from a study of blood T cells in healthy people across ages. Study details: About one barcoded TCR beta cDNA was captured per two T cells. Findings and caveats of the study: A conclusive naive versus antigen-experienced comparison was prevented by the unsorted PBMCs. Among T cells, TCR beta diversity per million cells dropped roughly linearly as age rose.

The second PCR ran about 6 to 12 cycles with a sample-barcoded 5' primer and J-beta primers. TCRdb called the 5' RACE reads again in MiXCR, with one record for every CDR3 protein. The sample includes about 800,000 distinct CDR3 sequences, roughly 64% of them seen just once. Material for sequencing was blood. The clonotype originates from a man aged 25-45 years in good health. The chain uses TRBV3-1 and TRBJ2-7; the D gene is possibly TRBD1 (5 bases). DNA for the CDR3: TGTGCCAGCAGCCCCCGACAGAAGAGCTCCTACGAGCAGTACTTC. It yields the protein CASSPRQKSSYEQYF.